These T cell receptor beta chains were read from a single sample in a study of Ad26.COV2.S vaccination and SARS-CoV-2 variants. The repertoire was sequenced with immunoSEQ multiplex PCR; TCRdb's copy has only in-frame clones and lacks some. The sample contains around 380,000 clones, approximately 91% of which appear only once. The sample was peripheral blood, taken in a trial of Ad26.COV2.S vaccine versus placebo. The receptors were gathered from a person aged 18-65 years who received the Ad26.COV2.S COVID-19 vaccine or a placebo. Each CDR3 is given without its conserved first and last residue.

TRBJ1-1	TRBV6-6	ASSPRWTEAF
TRBJ2-1	TRBV6-2/TRBV6-3	ASSWLAGEQF
TRBJ1-2	TRBV11-2	ASSLGYATGSGYT
TRBJ1-2	TRBV2	ASSARRQGYYGYT
TRBJ2-7	TRBV6-5	ASRGDRYEQY
TRBJ1-5	TRBV7-6	ASSSGGNQPQH
TRBJ2-7	TRBV3-1/TRBV3-2	ASSRELAVSYEQY
TRBJ2-1	TRBV5-4	ASSFRSYNEQF
TRBJ1-2	TRBV21-1	ASSKVPRGEDYGYT
TRBJ2-7	TRBV5-1	ASSLGTSLYEQY
TRBJ1-1	TRBV19	ASTTGTEAF
TRBJ2-7	TRBV5-1	ASSLYGTGGGEQY
TRBJ2-7	TRBV4-3	ASSQLLGNSYEQY
TRBJ2-3	TRBV7-8	ASSFPGGLTDTQY
TRBJ2-3	TRBV4-3	ASSQDLSPGTQY
TRBJ2-1	TRBV9	ASSVDGTSGDEQF
TRBJ2-1	TRBV5-1	ASSLGDGNEQF
TRBJ2-3	TRBV5-1	ASSFSGYVDTQY
TRBJ1-4	TRBV2	ASRTDNEKLF
TRBJ2-5	TRBV5-1	ASSLRTGGRETQY
TRBJ1-5	TRBV6-6	ASHTKPWRDNQPQH
TRBJ1-2	TRBV4-1	ASSQVLRTDRYGYT
TRBJ1-1	TRBV18	ASSPGGKNTEAF
TRBJ1-2	TRBV7-9	ASSSPWTGLNYGYT
TRBJ2-5	TRBV5-1	ASTRLAGGQETQY
TRBJ1-1	TRBV9	ASSVGGQAANTEAF
TRBJ2-7	TRBV28	ASSTPRTTRYEQY
TRBJ2-5	TRBV2	ATSRSGAETQY
TRBJ1-4	TRBV5-1	ASSLTISNEKLF
TRBJ2-2	TRBV5-1	ASRERWDTGELF
TRBJ2-5	TRBV7-2	ASSLYRGQETQY
TRBJ2-3	TRBV4-3	ASSQLGLAGTTDTQY
TRBJ1-4	TRBV7-8	ASSLEGRREKLF
TRBJ2-7	TRBV5-1	ASRSGTGRMGEQY
TRBJ2-2	TRBV12-3/TRBV12-4	ASSSFSGELF
TRBJ1-4	TRBV5-8	ASSKSPGTGKLF
TRBJ1-5	TRBV3-1/TRBV3-2	ASSQVGGGNQPQH
TRBJ1-4	TRBV6-2/TRBV6-3	ASSRTGYEKLF
TRBJ1-6	TRBV3-1/TRBV3-2	ASSQGTYNSPLH
TRBJ2-7	TRBV7-8	ASSLNRQAPEQY
TRBJ1-1	TRBV19	ASSDRDRFTEAF
TRBJ1-2	TRBV18	ASSPGTANYGYT
TRBJ2-1	TRBV4-3	ASSQDSGQTNEQF
TRBJ1-3	TRBV7-6	ASSPPGSLSGNTIY